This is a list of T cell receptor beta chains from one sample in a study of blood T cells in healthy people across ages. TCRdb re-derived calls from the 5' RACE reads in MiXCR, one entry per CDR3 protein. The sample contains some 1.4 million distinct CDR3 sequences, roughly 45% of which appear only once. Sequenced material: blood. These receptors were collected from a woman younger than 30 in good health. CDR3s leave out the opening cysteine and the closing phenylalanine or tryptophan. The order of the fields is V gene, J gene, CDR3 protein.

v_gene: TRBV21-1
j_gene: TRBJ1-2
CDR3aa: ATKRGRYYGYT

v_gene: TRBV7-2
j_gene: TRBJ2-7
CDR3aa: ASRLGGSYEQY

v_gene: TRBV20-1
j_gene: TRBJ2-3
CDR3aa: SAWTSGSADTQY

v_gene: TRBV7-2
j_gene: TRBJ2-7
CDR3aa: ASSPLAGLYNEQY

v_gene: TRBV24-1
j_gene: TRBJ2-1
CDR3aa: ATSGIAGEQF

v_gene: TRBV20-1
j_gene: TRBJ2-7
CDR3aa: SAPKRGGSIHEQY

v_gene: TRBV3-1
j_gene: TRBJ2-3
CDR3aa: ASSQAGFTDTQY

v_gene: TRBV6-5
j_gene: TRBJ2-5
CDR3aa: ASSPLASETQY

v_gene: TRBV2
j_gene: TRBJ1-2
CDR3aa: ASSFSPGQGNYGYT

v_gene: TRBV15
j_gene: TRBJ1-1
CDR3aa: AISMLGTANTEAF

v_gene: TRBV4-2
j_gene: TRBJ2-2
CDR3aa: ASSQVGGGSGTGELF

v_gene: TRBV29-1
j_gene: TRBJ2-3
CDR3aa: SVEILTDYTDTQY

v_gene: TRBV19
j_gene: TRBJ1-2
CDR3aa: ASGTELYGYT

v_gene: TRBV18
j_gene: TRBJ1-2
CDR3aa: ASSPLGDYGYT

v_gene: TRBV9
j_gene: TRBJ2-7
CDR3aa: ASSSYLYSTSGEQY

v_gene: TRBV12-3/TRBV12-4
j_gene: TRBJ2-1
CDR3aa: ASSSSQGDNEQF

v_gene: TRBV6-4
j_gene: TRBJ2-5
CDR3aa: ASGKGSVGPYETQY

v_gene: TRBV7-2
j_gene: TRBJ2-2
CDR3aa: ASSLTGFGTGELF

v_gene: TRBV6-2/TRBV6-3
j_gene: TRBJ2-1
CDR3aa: ASSLGDPSYNEQF

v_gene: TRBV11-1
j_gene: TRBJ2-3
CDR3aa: ASSLPGGTDTQY

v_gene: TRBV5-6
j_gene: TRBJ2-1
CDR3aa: ASSLELAGEQF

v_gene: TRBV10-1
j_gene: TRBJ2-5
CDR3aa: ASSESVQGWETQY

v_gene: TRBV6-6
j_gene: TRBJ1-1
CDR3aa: ASSLWSTEAF

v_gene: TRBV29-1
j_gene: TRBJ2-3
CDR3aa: SVEPKAGGRSTDTQY

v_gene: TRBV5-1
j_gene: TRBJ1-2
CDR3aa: ASGAGSIWGNYGYT

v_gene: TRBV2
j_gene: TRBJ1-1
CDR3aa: ASSEETGSVTEAF

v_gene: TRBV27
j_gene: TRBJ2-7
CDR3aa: ASREVGFSYNEQY

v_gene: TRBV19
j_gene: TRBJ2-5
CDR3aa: ASGLAGAFETQY

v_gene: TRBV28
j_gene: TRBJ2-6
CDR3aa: ASSLTVISGANVLT

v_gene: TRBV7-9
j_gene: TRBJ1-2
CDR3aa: ASEGGPSAGYT

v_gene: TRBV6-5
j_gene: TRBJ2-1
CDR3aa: ASSSLAGGRYNEQF

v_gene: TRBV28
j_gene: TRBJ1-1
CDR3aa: ASRIPGRVIPEAF

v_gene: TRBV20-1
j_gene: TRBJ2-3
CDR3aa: SAQTSGGSDTQY